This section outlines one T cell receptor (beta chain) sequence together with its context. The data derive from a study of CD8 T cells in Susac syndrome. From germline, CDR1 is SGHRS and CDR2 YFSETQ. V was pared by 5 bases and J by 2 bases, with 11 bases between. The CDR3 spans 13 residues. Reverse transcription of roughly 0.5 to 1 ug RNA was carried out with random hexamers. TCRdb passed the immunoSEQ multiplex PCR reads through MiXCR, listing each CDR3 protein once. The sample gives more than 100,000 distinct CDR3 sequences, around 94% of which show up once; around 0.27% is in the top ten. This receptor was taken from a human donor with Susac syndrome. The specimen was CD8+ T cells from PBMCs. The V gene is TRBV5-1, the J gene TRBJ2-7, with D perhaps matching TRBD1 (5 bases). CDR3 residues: CASSQGTPYEQYF. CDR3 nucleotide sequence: TGCGCCAGCAGTCAGGGAACCCCCTACGAGCAGTACTTC.